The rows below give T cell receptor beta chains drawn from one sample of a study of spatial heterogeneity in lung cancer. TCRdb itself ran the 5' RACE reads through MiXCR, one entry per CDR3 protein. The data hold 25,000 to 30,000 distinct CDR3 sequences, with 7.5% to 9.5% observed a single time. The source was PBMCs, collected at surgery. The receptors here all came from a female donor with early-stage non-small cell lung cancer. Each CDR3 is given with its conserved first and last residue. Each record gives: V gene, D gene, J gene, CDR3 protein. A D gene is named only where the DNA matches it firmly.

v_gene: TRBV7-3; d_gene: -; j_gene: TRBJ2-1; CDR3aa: CASSLSQAPIYNEQFF
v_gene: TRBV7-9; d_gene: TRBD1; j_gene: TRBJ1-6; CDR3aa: CASSSQDRLGSPLHF
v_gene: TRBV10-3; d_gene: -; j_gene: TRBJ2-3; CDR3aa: CAISESSTRTDTQYF
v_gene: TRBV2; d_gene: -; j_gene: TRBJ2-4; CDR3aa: CASSGSGKNIQYF
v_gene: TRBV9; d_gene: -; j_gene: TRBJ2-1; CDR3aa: CASSAHPPGQIYNEQFF
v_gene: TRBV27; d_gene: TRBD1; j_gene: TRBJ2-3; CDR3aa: CASSFGQGYTQYF
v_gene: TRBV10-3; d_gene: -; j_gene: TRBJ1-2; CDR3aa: CAISEMGVDGYTF
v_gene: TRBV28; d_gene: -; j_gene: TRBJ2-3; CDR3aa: CASSLEYFRGRGPSTDTQYF
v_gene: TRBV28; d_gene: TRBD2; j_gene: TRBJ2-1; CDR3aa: CASYSGSSYNEQFF
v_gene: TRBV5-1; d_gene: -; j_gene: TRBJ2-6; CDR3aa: CASSLDRTGANVLTF
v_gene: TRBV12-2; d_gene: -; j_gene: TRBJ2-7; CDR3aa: CASRDLGDRQAYEQYF
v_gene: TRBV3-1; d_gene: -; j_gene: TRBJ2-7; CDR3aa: CASSPFGGPYEQYF
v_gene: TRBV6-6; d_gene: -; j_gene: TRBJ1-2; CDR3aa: CASSDREWNYGYTF
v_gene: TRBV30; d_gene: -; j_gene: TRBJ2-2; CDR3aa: CAWLPGYPTGELFF
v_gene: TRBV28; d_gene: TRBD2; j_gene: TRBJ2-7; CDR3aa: CASRAGGMYEQYF
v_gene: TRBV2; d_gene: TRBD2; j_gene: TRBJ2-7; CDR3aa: CARGTSGSYEQYF
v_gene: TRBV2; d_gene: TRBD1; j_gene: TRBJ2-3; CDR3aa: CASSLKRQGERTDTQYF
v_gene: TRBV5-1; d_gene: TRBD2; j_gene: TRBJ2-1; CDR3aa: CASSMTSGSYNEQFF
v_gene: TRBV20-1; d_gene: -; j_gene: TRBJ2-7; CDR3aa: CSARDGSSYEQYF
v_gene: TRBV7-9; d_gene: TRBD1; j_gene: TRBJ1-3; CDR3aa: CASSLTLDRERNTIYF
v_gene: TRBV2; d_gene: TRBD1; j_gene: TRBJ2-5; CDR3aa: CASSAGTVETQYF
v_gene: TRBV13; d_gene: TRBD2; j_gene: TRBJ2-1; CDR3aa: CASSLLAGGLYEQFF
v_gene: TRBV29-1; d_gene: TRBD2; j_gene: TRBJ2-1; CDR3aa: CSVGGQSSYNEQFF
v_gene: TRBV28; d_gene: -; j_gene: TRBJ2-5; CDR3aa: CASSSPAAAGGTQYF
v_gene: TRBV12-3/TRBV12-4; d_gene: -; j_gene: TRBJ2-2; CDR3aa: CASSFPGSGELFF
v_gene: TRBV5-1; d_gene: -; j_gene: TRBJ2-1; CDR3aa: CASSLVVGSYNEQFF
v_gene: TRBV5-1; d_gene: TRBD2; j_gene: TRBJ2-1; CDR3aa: CASSFSSGGSYNEQFF
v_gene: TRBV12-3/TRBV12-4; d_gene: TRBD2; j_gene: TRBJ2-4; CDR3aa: CASSGRGNIQYF
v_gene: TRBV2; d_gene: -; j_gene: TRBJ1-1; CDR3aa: CASILSGVTRAFF
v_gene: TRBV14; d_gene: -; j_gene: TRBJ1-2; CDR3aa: CASSQDWVRYGYTF
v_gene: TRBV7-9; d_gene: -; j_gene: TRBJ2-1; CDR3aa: CASSPRPSGPESSYNEQFF
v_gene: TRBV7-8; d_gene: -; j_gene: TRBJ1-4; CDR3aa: CASSGVREKLFF
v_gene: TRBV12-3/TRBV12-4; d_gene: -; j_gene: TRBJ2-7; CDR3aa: CASSLGSYEQYF
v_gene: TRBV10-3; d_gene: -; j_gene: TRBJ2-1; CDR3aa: CAISENSYEQFF
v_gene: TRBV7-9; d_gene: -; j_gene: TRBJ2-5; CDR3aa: CASKLQGTQETQYF
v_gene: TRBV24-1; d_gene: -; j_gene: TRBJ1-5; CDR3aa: CATSDFRNQPQHF
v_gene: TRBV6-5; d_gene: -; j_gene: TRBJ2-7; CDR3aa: CASSYQGREYRSEQYF
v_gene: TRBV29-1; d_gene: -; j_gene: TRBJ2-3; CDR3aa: CSVAKSDTDTQYF
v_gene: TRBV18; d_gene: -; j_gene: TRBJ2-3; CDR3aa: CASSSTATRSTDTQYF
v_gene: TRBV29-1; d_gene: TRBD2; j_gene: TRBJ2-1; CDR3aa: CSGFLAEDNNEQFF
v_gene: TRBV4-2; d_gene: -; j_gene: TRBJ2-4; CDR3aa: CASSQDGGLGKNIQYF
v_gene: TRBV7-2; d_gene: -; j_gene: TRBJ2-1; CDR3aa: CASSFSGSQYNEQFF
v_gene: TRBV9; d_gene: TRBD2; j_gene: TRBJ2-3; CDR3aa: CASSERTSGRDTQYF
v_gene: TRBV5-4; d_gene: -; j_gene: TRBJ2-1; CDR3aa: CASSLAGRNYNEQFF
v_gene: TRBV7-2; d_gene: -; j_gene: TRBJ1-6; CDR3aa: CASSVGTLSPLHF
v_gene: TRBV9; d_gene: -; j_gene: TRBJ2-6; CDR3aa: CASSVHSGANVLTF
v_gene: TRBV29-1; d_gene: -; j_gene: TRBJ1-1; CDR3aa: CSVSRGDAEAFF
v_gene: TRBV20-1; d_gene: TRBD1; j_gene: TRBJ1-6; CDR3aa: CSARGQGFLGNSPLHF
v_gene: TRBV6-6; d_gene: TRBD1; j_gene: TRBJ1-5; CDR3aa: CASSYSGLLGQDNQPQHF
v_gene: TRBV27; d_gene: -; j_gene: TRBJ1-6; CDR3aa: CASRGGGGRRKPLHF
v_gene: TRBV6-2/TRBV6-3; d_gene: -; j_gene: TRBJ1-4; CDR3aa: CASSRMDPGEKLFF
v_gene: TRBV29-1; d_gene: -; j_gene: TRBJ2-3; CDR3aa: CSVVADSGRLDTQYF
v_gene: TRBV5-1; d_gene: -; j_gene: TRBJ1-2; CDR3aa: CASSRLFIPDRHGYTF
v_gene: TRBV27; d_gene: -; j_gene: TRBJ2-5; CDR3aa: CASSRQQDLYQETQYF
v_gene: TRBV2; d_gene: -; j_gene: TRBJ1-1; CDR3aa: CASSEALRGIAAFF